The 3 T cell receptor beta chains below were found in one sample sequenced in a study of CD8+CD57+ T cells in acquired aplastic anemia. The template used for profiling TCR beta VDJ and CDR3 was genomic DNA. TCRdb independently ran MiXCR on the reads; one entry per CDR3 protein. The sample has 200,000 or so distinct CDR3 sequences; around three fifths are singletons. Selection for sequencing was limited to patients who had shown CD8+CD57+ cell expansion by flow cytometry. The sequenced sample was sorted CD4+, CD8+, or CD8+CD57+ T cells (not recorded which) from PBMCs. These receptors were collected from a human donor with aplastic anemia.

The chain combines TRBV7-2 with TRBJ2-7; no definite D call. The V end lost 1 base, the J end lost 12 bases, and 16 bases lay between the germline ends. CDR1 and CDR2 from the germline V gene are SGHTA and FQGNSA. The CDR3 spans 13 residues. The CDR3 here is CASSLVRTYGLYF. The CDR3, as DNA: TGTGCCAGCAGCTTAGTCAGAACTTATGGTCTGTACTTC.

With regard to this clonotype: A junction boundary mismatches the germline segment, possibly from a read error. This chain connects TRBV7-7 to TRBJ2-2; perhaps TRBD1 as D (5 bases). The CDR3 loop spans 15 amino acids. CDR1 and CDR2 (germline): SSHAT, FNYEAQ (reference sequence). The DNA of the CDR3 is TGTGCTAGCAGCTTAGGAGTGGGGCAGACCGGGGAGCTGTTTTTT. Encoded protein: CASSLGVGQTGELFF.

V usage is TRBV7-8 and J usage is TRBJ2-7, with TRBD1 matching over 7 bases. V shed 4 bases and J 2 bases; nucleotides not matched to a gene: 8. The CDR3 runs to 15 residues. Germline V gene data show CDR1 as SGHVS and CDR2 as FQNEAQ. The CDR3 bases are TGTGCCAGCAGCTCAATCCGGACAGGAACCTACGAGCAGTACTTC. Residues: CASSSIRTGTYEQYF.